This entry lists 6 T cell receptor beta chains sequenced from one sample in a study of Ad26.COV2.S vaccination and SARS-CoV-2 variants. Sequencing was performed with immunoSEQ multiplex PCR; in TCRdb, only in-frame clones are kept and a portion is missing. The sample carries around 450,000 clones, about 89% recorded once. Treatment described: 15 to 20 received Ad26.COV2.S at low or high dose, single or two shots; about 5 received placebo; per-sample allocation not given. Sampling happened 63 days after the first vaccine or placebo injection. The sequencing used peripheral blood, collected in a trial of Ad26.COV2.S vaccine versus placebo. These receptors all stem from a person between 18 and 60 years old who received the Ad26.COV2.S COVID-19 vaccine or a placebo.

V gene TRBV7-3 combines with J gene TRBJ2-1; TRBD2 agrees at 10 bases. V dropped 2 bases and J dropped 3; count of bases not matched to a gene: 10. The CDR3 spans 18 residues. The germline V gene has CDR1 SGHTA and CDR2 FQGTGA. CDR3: CASSLFTPLAGVYNEQFF. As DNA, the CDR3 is TGTGCCAGCAGCTTATTTACCCCGCTAGCGGGGGTCTACAATGAGCAGTTCTTC.

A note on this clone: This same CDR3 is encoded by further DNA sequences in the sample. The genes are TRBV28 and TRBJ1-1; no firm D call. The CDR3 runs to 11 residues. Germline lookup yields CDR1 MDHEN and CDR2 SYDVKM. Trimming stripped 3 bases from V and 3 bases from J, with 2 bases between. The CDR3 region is CASSLHTEAFF. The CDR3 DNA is TGTGCCAGCAGTTTGCACACTGAAGCTTTCTTT. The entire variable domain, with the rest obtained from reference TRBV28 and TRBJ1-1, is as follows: DVKVTQSSRYLVKRTGEKVFLECVQDMDHENMFWYRQDPGLGLRLIYFSYDVKMKEKGDIPEGYSVSREKKERFSLILESASTNQTSMYLCASSLHTEAFFGQGTRLTVV.

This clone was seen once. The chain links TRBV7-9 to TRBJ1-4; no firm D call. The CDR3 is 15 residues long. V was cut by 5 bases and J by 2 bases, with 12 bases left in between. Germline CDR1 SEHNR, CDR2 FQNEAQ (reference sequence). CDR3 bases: TGTGCCAGCAGCCGGAGGGAAGGGACTAATGAAAAACTGTTTTTT. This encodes CASSRREGTNEKLFF.

CDR3 sequence: CASSLLAGTTTDTQYF. The CDR3 nucleotides are TGTGCCAGCAGTTTGCTGGCGGGAACAACCACAGATACGCAGTATTTT. The V and J genes are TRBV27 and TRBJ2-3; tentatively, D is TRBD2 (6 bases). Germline CDR1 reads MNHEY; CDR2 reads SMNVEV (reference sequence). CDR3 length: 16 amino acids. Trimming took 3 bases from V and 2 from J, leaving 15 bases between them.

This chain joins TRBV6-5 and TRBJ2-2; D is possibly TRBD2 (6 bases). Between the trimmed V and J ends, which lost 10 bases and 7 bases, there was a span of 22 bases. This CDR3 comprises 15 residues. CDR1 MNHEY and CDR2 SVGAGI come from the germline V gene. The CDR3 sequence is CATQQTPTSNGELFF. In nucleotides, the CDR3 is TGTGCCACACAGCAAACCCCCACTAGCAACGGGGAGCTGTTTTTT.

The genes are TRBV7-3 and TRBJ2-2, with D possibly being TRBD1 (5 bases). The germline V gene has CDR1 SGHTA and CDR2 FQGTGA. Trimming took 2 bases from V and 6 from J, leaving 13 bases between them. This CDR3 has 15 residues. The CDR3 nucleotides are TGTGCCAGCAGCTTAGGAAGGGTAGGGGCCGGGGAGCTGTTTTTT. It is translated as CASSLGRVGAGELFF.